This TCR beta chain came from a study of T cell changes during pregnancy in multiple sclerosis. The CDR3 contains 16 residues. Germline assignment: CDR1 SQVTM and CDR2 ANQGSEA. Trimming removed 0 bases from V and 6 bases from J, with 18 bases in between. Clones were sequenced by immunoSEQ multiplex PCR, and TCRdb holds only the in-frame ones, with some missing. Counted here are under 40,000 clones, around 92% occurring once; the ten biggest clones make up about 8%. The TCR comes from a female donor with multiple sclerosis, enrolled in a pregnancy study. The genes are TRBV29-1 and TRBJ2-1; D unresolved. The starting material was CD8+ T cells from peripheral blood mononuclear cells, obtained in the third trimester of pregnancy. CDR3 sequence: CSVEDPSLIAPNEQFF. Written as DNA, the CDR3 is TGCAGCGTTGAAGATCCTTCGCTGATAGCCCCCAATGAGCAGTTCTTC.